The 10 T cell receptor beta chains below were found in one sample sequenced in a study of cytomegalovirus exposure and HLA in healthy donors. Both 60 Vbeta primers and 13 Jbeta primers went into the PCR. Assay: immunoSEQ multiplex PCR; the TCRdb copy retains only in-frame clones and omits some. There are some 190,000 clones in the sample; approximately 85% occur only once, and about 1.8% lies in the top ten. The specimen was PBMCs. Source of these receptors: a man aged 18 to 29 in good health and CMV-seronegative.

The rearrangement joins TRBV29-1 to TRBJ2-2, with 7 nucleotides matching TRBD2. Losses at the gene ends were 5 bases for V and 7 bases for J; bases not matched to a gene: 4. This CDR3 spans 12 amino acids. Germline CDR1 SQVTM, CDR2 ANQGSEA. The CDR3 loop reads CSVPGEGGELFF. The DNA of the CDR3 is TGCAGCGTTCCGGGGGAGGGCGGGGAGCTGTTTTTT.

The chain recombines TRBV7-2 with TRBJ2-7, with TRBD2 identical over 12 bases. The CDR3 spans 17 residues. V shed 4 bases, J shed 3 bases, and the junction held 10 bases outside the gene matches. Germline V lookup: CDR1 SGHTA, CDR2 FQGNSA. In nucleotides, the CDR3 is TGTGCCAGCAGCTCGCTACCCCTAGCGGGAGGGCACTACGAGCAGTACTTC. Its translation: CASSSLPLAGGHYEQYF.

The CDR3 coding sequence is TGCGCCAGCAGCTTTTCTAGCTCTGGAAACACCATATATTTT. Translation: CASSFSSSGNTIYF. This chain uses TRBV5-1 with TRBJ1-3, with D unresolved. CDR3 size: 14 residues. The V gene's germline CDR1 is SGHRS and CDR2 YFSETQ. V dropped 2 bases and J dropped 0 bases, with 6 bases sitting between them.

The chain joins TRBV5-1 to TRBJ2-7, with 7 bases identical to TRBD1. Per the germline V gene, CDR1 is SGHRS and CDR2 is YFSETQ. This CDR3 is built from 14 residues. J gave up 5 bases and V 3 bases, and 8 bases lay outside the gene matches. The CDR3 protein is CASSWGTDRNEQYF. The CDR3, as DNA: TGCGCCAGCAGCTGGGGGACAGACCGAAACGAGCAGTACTTC.

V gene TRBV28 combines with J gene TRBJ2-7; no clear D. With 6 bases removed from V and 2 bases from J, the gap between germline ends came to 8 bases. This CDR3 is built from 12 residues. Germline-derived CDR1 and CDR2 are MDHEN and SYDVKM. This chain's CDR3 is CASRSTAYEQYF. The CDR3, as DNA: TGTGCCAGCAGAAGTACGGCCTACGAGCAGTACTTC.

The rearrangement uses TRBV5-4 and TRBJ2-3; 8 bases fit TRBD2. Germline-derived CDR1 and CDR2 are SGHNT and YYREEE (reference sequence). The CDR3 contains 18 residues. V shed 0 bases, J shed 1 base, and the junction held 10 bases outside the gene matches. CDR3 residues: CASSLAVAGRGGTDTQYF. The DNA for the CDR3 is TGTGCCAGCAGCTTGGCGGTAGCGGGACGAGGTGGCACAGATACGCAGTATTTT.

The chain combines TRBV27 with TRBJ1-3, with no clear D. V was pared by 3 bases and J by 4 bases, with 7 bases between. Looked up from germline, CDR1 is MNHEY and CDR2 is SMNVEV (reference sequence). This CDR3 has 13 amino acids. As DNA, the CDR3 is TGTGCCAGCAGTTTCGCGCTCGGAAACACCATATATTTT. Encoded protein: CASSFALGNTIYF.

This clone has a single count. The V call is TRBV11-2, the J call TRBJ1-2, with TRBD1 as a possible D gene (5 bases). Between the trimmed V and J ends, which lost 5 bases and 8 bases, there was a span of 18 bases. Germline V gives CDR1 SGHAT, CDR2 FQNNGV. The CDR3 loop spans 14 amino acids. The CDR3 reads CASSPDSSVPGYTF. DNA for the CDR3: TGTGCCAGCAGCCCTGACAGCTCCGTTCCAGGCTACACCTTC. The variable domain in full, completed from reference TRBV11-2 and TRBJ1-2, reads EAGVAQSPRYKIIEKRQSVAFWCNPISGHATLYWYQQILGQGPKLLIQFQNNGVVDDSQLPKDRFSAERLKGVDSTLKIQPAKLEDSAVYLCASSPDSSVPGYTFGSGTRLTVV.

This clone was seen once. The CDR3 DNA reads as TGTGCCAGCAGTTTATCCGGGACAGGGGGAAATATCCCTTATGGCTACACCTTC. Translating it yields CASSLSGTGGNIPYGYTF. This chain joins TRBV27 and TRBJ1-2, with TRBD1 identical over 11 bases. After removal of 0 bases from V and 5 bases from J, the junction contained 11 bases not matched to a gene. The length of the CDR3 is 18 residues. In germline, CDR1 is MNHEY, CDR2 SMNVEV (reference sequence).

CDR3 in DNA: TGTGCCAGCAGAGAAGTCGACAGGTACGAGCAGTACTTC. It translates to CASREVDRYEQYF. The chain carries TRBV28 and TRBJ2-7, with D maybe TRBD1 (6 bases). The ends were cut back, 6 bases at V and 4 bases at J, with 13 bases in the middle. CDR3 length: 13 residues. Germline lookup yields CDR1 MDHEN and CDR2 SYDVKM.